Listed below are T cell receptor beta chains from one sample, sequenced in a study of response to subunit inactivated influenza vaccine. TCRdb reprocessed the RT-PCR reads via MiXCR and lists one record per CDR3 protein. The profile shows around 480,000 distinct CDR3 sequences, approximately 16% of them singletons. This specimen was CD4+ T cells sorted from PBMCs, taken less than 30 months after vaccination. The receptors stem from a man between 50 and 70 years old who received an inactivated influenza vaccine. Both conserved end residues are part of each CDR3. A D gene is named only where the DNA matches it firmly. Only some rows state a clone size, as once, few, many or a class for expanded clones.

. TRBJ1-4 TRBV10-3 few TGTGCCATCAGTGCTTCGGACTTAAGGAGGGCAACTAATGAAAAACTGTTTTTT CAISASDLRRATNEKLFF
. TRBJ2-7 TRBV5-1 . TGCGCCAGCAGCTATGGGGCCCAGGGGGAGCAGTACTTC CASSYGAQGEQYF
TRBD2 TRBJ2-3 TRBV11-1 few TGTGCCAGCAGCTTATTGCCCCGGAGCGGGAGGGCCCTGGATACGCAGTATTTT CASSLLPRSGRALDTQYF
. TRBJ2-7 TRBV18 few TGTGCCAGCTCACTACAGGAAACCTACGAGCAGTACTTC CASSLQETYEQYF
TRBD1 TRBJ2-5 TRBV20-1 medium-sized TGCAGTGCTAGTAGGGACAGGGGGCCACAAGAGACCCAGTACTTC CSASRDRGPQETQYF
TRBD1 TRBJ2-1 TRBV3-1 . TGTGCCAGCAGCCTACAGGGGGTCAATGTGAAGGTCTTC CASSLQGVNVKVF
TRBD1 TRBJ1-2 TRBV30 few TGTGCCTGGTCTATTGGACAGGGGTTGGGCTACACCTTC CAWSIGQGLGYTF
TRBD1 TRBJ1-4 TRBV5-8 . TGTGCCAGCATCGGAGGGGGCGTCTACGGAGAAAAACTGTTTTTT CASIGGGVYGEKLFF
. TRBJ2-5 TRBV5-1 many TGTGCCAGCAGTTTAGATGAGACCCAGTACTTC CASSLDETQYF
. TRBJ1-1 TRBV5-6 few TGTGCCAGCAGCTTGCCCCCCGTCCGGGGCACTGAAGCTTTCTTT CASSLPPVRGTEAFF
. TRBJ1-6 TRBV25-1 few TGTGCCAGCAACTCCGGACAGTACTATAATTCACCCCTCCACTTT CASNSGQYYNSPLHF
TRBD1 TRBJ2-5 TRBV28 . TGTGCCAGCACTCCATCCGGGACAGGGGGCCGGGAGACCCAGTACTTC CASTPSGTGGRETQYF
. TRBJ1-1 TRBV12-3/TRBV12-4 many TGTGCCAGCAGTTTAGTGGAAATATGGACAGACTCGAACACTGAAGCTTTCTTT CASSLVEIWTDSNTEAFF
. TRBJ2-2 TRBV5-6 . TGTGCCAGCAGCTTGAGCCAGGTCGCGAACACCGGGGAGCTGTTTTTT CASSLSQVANTGELFF
. TRBJ1-2 TRBV6-1 few TGTGCCAGCAGTGAGGGCGTTAACTATGGCTACACCTTC CASSEGVNYGYTF
. TRBJ1-6 TRBV11-2 . TGTGCCAGCAGCTCCCGTGGGGTAGTTCTGGGTTCCTATAATTCACCCCTCCACTTT CASSSRGVVLGSYNSPLHF
. TRBJ2-7 TRBV7-2 few TGTGCCAGCAGCTTAGGGCCTAGCGAGGTATACGAGCAGTACTTC CASSLGPSEVYEQYF
. TRBJ2-5 TRBV5-6 few TGTGCCAGCAGCGGAATAGGGGGAGTAAAGACCCAGTACTTC CASSGIGGVKTQYF
. TRBJ2-5 TRBV5-1 . TGCGCCAGCAGCTTGGGACAGACTAAAGAGACCCAGTACTTC CASSLGQTKETQYF
. TRBJ1-1 TRBV12-3/TRBV12-4 . TGTGCCAGCAGTTTAGATACTTTGATGAACACTGAAGCTTTCTTT CASSLDTLMNTEAFF
. TRBJ1-5 TRBV29-1 few TGCAGCGTTGGAACAGGGACCGGGTCTCAGCCCCAGCATTTT CSVGTGTGSQPQHF
TRBD2 TRBJ2-2 TRBV20-1 . TGCAGTGCCCGACTAGCGGGAGAGAACACCGGGGAGCTGTTTTTT CSARLAGENTGELFF
. TRBJ1-1 TRBV12-3/TRBV12-4 . TGTGCCAGCAGTTTCGCCCGACAAAACACTGAAGCTTTCTTT CASSFARQNTEAFF
. TRBJ2-2 TRBV2 few TGTGCCAGCAACAGGGAGTACACCGGGGAGCTGTTTTTT CASNREYTGELFF
. TRBJ1-6 TRBV12-3/TRBV12-4 many TGTGCCAGCAGGGTGGGCCACCCGGGGTCACCCCTCCACTTT CASRVGHPGSPLHF
. TRBJ2-7 TRBV12-3/TRBV12-4 many TGTGCCAGCAGTTTAACTGGGGGTCCCGAGCAGTACTTC CASSLTGGPEQYF
. TRBJ2-7 TRBV7-8 . TGTGCCAGCAGCTTAGGCACCCCTGGGGAGCAGTACTTC CASSLGTPGEQYF
. TRBJ2-1 TRBV9 . TGTGCCAGCAGCGTAGGAAGGATGGTTCCGGGGACAACCTACCGGCCCTATGAGCAGTTCTTC CASSVGRMVPGTTYRPYEQFF
. TRBJ2-1 TRBV10-3 few TGTGCCATCAGTGATTTCGGGAGCTCCTACAATGAGCAGTTCTTC CAISDFGSSYNEQFF
. TRBJ1-3 TRBV18 . TGTGCCAGCTCACCAACGGTCGGACAGAGGACCCGCTCTGGAAACACCATATATTTT CASSPTVGQRTRSGNTIYF
. TRBJ2-5 TRBV15 many TGTGCCACCAGCAGAGATCCGGGGGACCTAGAGACCCAGTACTTC CATSRDPGDLETQYF
. TRBJ1-1 TRBV27 few TGTGCCAGCAGTCCCGTCGTAAGCACTGAAGCTTTCTTT CASSPVVSTEAFF
. TRBJ2-7 TRBV14 few TGTGCCAGCAGCGGACCGGGAATCGCGTCCTACGAGCAGTACTTC CASSGPGIASYEQYF
TRBD1 TRBJ1-2 TRBV7-2 few TGTGCCAGCAGCTTAGCGACAGGGGACGCCTATGGCTACACCTTC CASSLATGDAYGYTF
. TRBJ2-7 TRBV12-3/TRBV12-4 few TGTGCCAGCAGTTTCAGGGCTAGCCCGGAAATCGGACACGAGCAGTACTTC CASSFRASPEIGHEQYF
. TRBJ2-1 TRBV5-1 few TGCGCCAGCAGCTTGATGGGGGTAAGCTCCTACAATGAGCAGTTCTTC CASSLMGVSSYNEQFF
TRBD1 TRBJ1-1 TRBV11-2 few TGTGCCAGCAGCGCCCAACAGGGGGGCACTGAAGCTTTCTTT CASSAQQGGTEAFF
. TRBJ2-1 TRBV7-8 few TGTGCCAGCAGCTTCGACGAGTTTAGGGCGGGGAATGAGCAGTTCTTC CASSFDEFRAGNEQFF
. TRBJ2-7 TRBV15 many TGTGCCACCAGCAGAGAGGGAGGAGGCTACGAGCAGTACTTC CATSREGGGYEQYF
TRBD1 TRBJ1-4 TRBV12-3/TRBV12-4 . TGTGCCAGCAGTCCGTGGGACAGGGAGAGAGAAAAACTGTTTTTT CASSPWDREREKLFF
TRBD2 TRBJ2-7 TRBV14 . TGTGCCAGCAACCGAGCGGGGGTCAACGAGCAGTACTTC CASNRAGVNEQYF
TRBD1 TRBJ1-5 TRBV28 many TGTGCCAGCAGAGACAGGGGATCTCAGCCCCAGCATTTT CASRDRGSQPQHF
. TRBJ1-6 TRBV6-5 few TGTGCCAGCAGTTACTCTGGGAGGAGCGACAGTAATTCACCCCTCCACTTT CASSYSGRSDSNSPLHF
TRBD2 TRBJ2-1 TRBV20-1 few TGCAGTGCCCCTGCGGTGGGCGGGAGGCCCTACAATGAGCAGTTCTTC CSAPAVGGRPYNEQFF
. TRBJ2-2 TRBV5-1 . TGCGCCAGCAGCTTCTGGGGGAACACCGGGGAGCTGTTTTTT CASSFWGNTGELFF
. TRBJ2-7 TRBV20-1 many TGCAGTGCTAGAGATTTGCTGCCCTTTGAGCAGTACTTC CSARDLLPFEQYF
. TRBJ2-5 TRBV4-2 . TGTGCCAGCAGCCAAGTAACAAGAAAAGGGGAGACCCAGTACTTC CASSQVTRKGETQYF
. TRBJ1-1 TRBV12-3/TRBV12-4 . TGTGCCAGCACCGCTCAGAGTTTGAACACTGAAGCTTTCTTT CASTAQSLNTEAFF
. TRBJ2-3 TRBV20-1 . TGCAGTGCTAGCCCAAGGGCTAAATACGATACGCAGTATTTT CSASPRAKYDTQYF
. TRBJ2-2 TRBV4-1 . TGCGCCAGCAGCCCGGCCGACCTTAAGGCCGGGGAGCTGTTTTTT CASSPADLKAGELFF
. TRBJ1-5 TRBV6-5 few TGTGCCAGCAGCTACCTCAGGGGTCAGCCCCAGCATTTT CASSYLRGQPQHF
. TRBJ2-3 TRBV29-1 . TGCAGCGGGCGACAGTCCCGATCAGATACGCAGTATTTT CSGRQSRSDTQYF
. TRBJ2-2 TRBV12-3/TRBV12-4 . TGTGCCAGCAGTTTAGCAGGAACCGGGGCGCTGTTTTTT CASSLAGTGALFF
. TRBJ1-6 TRBV20-1 few TGCAGTGCTCCGGACGATTATAATTCACCCCTCCACTTT CSAPDDYNSPLHF
. TRBJ2-6 TRBV4-3 many TGCGCCAGCAGCCAAGATTCTTCGGCTGGGGCCAACGTCCTGACTTTC CASSQDSSAGANVLTF
. TRBJ1-3 TRBV7-6 few TGTGCCAGCAGTTCCACCTCTCCAAGCTCTGGAAACACCATATATTTT CASSSTSPSSGNTIYF